This T cell receptor (beta chain) derives from a study of T cells after yellow fever vaccination. TCRdb used MiXCR to reprocess the 5' RACE reads, holding one entry per CDR3 protein. The profile shows 500,000 to 650,000 distinct CDR3 sequences, 12% of them singletons. From germline, CDR1 is WSHSY and CDR2 SAAADI. CDR3 length: 12 amino acids. Trimming pared 2 bases from V and 7 bases from J, leaving 8 bases between. V and J are TRBV10-2 and TRBJ1-1, with D unclear. The TCR was taken from a man aged 25-45 years who received the YFV17D yellow fever vaccine. The source material was PBMCs, sampled on the day of the yellow fever booster vaccination. This CDR3 is CASSEVAREAFF. CDR3 coding DNA: TGCGCCAGCAGTGAGGTCGCACGTGAAGCTTTCTTT.